This entry concerns a single T cell receptor beta chain. This clone was found once. This clone's antigen is unknown. No base-level quality is on record; no much larger clone is a single base apart. Spanning cysteine to phenylalanine, the CDR3 consists of 16 amino acids. The entry retains the CDR3 DNA only, 48 bases that are in frame from base 1. Trimming removed 1 base from V and 3 bases from J, leaving 19 bases between the germline ends. CDR1 and CDR2 are read off the germline V gene as SQVTM and ANQGSEA. The trial excluded patients who had a history of autoimmune disease or were on systemic immunosuppression. Peripheral blood for TCR sequencing was drawn from every dose cohort at baseline, at cycle 4 day 1 and at cycle 7 day 1. Samples were obtained from an open-label, multicenter, first-in-human phase I dose-escalation trial of ivuxolimab. Adults with locally advanced or metastatic melanoma, renal cell, hepatocellular, or head and neck squamous cell carcinoma were enrolled in the trial. Before TCR sequencing, CD4+ T cells and CD8+ T cells were sorted from peripheral blood as separate populations.

The data were taken from a study of OX40 agonist ivuxolimab in advanced cancers. Regarding the research as a whole: The costimulatory receptor OX40 (CD134) was targeted by ivuxolimab, a fully human IgG2 agonistic monoclonal antibody. Prior anti-PD-1, anti-PD-L1 or anti-CTLA-4 therapy was permitted, and checkpoint inhibitors had been received by 30% to 40% of dose-escalation patients. Partial responses occurred in three dose-escalation patients, of whom one had hepatocellular carcinoma and two had cutaneous melanoma. Peripheral TCRbeta sequencing was intended to test whether TCR sequence diversity was altered and clonal T-cell expansion was caused by ivuxolimab. The paper describes the monotherapy dose-escalation part (N of about 47 patients) of the phase I trial of ivuxolimab. Among the 52 dose-escalation patients, some 20 had hepatocellular carcinoma, 15 or so melanoma, 9 renal cell carcinoma and 9 head and neck cancer. Intravenous ivuxolimab was administered to patients every 2 weeks at six dose levels: 0.01, 0.1, 0.3, 1.5, 3 and 10 mg/kg. In the dose-escalation cohort, around four fifths of patients were male, and the mean age was roughly 56 years with a range of about 23 to 79.

For sequencing of the TCRbeta CDR3 region, genomic DNA was extracted from the sorted cells. The immunoSEQ Assay was used for sequencing of TCRbeta CDR3 regions. The clones in this table, taken by TCRdb from immuneACCESS, are in-frame only. Not every clone is retained; where verified, under half of the shortfall comes from an unresolved V gene, and the cause of the rest is unknown. The sample table contains 77,000 or so clones; only one count was recorded for around 82% of them. The leading ten clones occupy about 5.4% of the sample. The investigation overall reported the following: Low levels of normalized T-cell clonal expansion were also seen in some patients who did not respond. At doses of 0.1 to 3.0 mg/kg, clonal expansion of both CD4+ and CD8+ blood T cells was observed from baseline to week 6. Which antigens the clonally expanded peripheral T cells were specific for was not determined. In partial responders in the 0.1-3.0 mg/kg groups, normalized peripheral clonal expansion was found to be among the lowest, especially among CD8+ T cells. After ivuxolimab, expanded clones were on average more numerous among CD8+ T cells than among CD4+ T cells.

Recombination connected TRBV29-1 to TRBJ2-7, with TRBD1 tentatively as D gene (6 bases match). The specimen was CD4+ or CD8+ T cells sorted from blood, collected in a trial of the OX40 agonist ivuxolimab. The sequence came from an adult with an advanced solid tumor such as melanoma, head and neck, liver or kidney cancer. The DNA reads TGCAGCGTTGAAGGGGACACGGGGTCGGGAATCTACGAGCAGTACTTC. It translates to CSVEGDTGSGIYEQYF.